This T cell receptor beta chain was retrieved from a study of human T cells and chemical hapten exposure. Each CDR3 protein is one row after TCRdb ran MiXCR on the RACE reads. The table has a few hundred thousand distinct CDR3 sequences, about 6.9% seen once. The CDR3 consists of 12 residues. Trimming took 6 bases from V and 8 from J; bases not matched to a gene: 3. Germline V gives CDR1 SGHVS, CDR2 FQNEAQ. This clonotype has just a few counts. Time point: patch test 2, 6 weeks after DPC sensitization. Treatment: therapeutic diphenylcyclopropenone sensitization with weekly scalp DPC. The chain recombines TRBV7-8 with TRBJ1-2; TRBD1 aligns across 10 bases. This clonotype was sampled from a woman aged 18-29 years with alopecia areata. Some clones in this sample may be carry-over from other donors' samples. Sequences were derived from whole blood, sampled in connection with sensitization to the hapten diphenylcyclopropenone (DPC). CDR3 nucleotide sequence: TGTGCCAGCAGTGACAGGGGGCTAGGCTACACCTTC. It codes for CASSDRGLGYTF.